The T cell receptor (beta chain) under discussion was sequenced for a study of siplizumab effects on memory and regulatory T cells (dated by TCRdb to 2018 to 2020). General notes on the study: The effect of the anti-CD2 antibody siplizumab on alloreactive T-cell subsets was examined in allogeneic mixed lymphocyte reactions constructed from human PBMCs.

General findings and caveats noted by the study authors: The cumulative frequency of alloreactive sequences that could be traced back to unstimulated CD4+ memory T cells was significantly reduced by siplizumab. Sequences below about 10^-5 frequency were poorly captured, so only a minor fraction of alloreactive clones could be mapped to unstimulated subsets. Unstimulated naive T cells appeared more diverse than memory T cells, and naive cells seemed to contribute substantially to the alloresponse. About 80-97% of proliferating CD4+ or CD8+ clones could not be given a naive or memory phenotype. Among mappable alloreactive CD4+ clones, an average Treg-derived fraction of about 69% was observed with siplizumab, compared with roughly 25% in control reactions. Whether proliferating Tregs from siplizumab cultures were suppressive was not functionally confirmed.

Sorted unstimulated T cells and proliferating T cells recovered from mixed lymphocyte reactions underwent TCRbeta CDR3 sequencing. Fresh whole blood from approximately ten HLA-typed healthy donors was used to isolate PBMCs. To map where alloreactive clones came from, CD4+ non-regulatory T cells in the unstimulated state were FACS-sorted. The CDR3 covers 15 residues, taking in both the cysteine and the phenylalanine. The read is trimmed to its CDR3 DNA, 45 bases read in frame from base 1. From the germline V gene, CDR1 is SGDLS and CDR2 is YYNGEE. V was cut back by 4 bases and J by 6 bases, leaving a gap of 20 bases between them. About this clone itself: Its cognate antigen has yet to be identified. No much larger clone is present one base from it, and per-base qualities are unavailable.

The library was prepared using the immunoSEQ multiplex PCR assay. Each sample had some 9.7 x 10^4 TCR templates assayed by the deep sequencing platform. Genomic DNA extracted from sorted T cells was used for TCRbeta CDR3 sequencing. Regarding the original processing steps: The R programming language was used for clonal analysis of the TCRbeta CDR3 data. Alloreactive CD4+ and CD8+ clones were defined by comparing unstimulated samples with post-reaction CFSE-low samples. Regulatory or non-regulatory origin was assigned to alloreactive CD4+ clones by matching of sequences to sorted unstimulated Treg and non-Treg repertoires. The table comes from immuneACCESS by way of TCRdb, which keeps in-frame sequences with V and J called. Part of the clones is missing from these tables; in studies checked, under half for an unresolved V gene and the rest for unknown reasons. V, J and clone size derive from that table, while D and trimming were established from the DNA sequence. The sample data list approximately 120,000 clones, and 85% to 95% of these were observed just once. About 0.16% of the sample belongs to the ten largest clones.

The origin of this receptor is a human donor in good health. The sample was non-Treg CD4+ T cells sorted from blood. The sample's cell subset or site label is to be understood as: FACS-sorted unstimulated CD4+ non-regulatory T cells. The chain is made from TRBV9 and TRBJ2-7; the D call is possibly TRBD1 or TRBD2, each sharing 6 bases. The DNA sequence is given as TGTGCCAGCAGCAAAGGGGGGCAGGGAGTACGCGAGCAGTACTTC. Translated, it reads CASSKGGQGVREQYF.